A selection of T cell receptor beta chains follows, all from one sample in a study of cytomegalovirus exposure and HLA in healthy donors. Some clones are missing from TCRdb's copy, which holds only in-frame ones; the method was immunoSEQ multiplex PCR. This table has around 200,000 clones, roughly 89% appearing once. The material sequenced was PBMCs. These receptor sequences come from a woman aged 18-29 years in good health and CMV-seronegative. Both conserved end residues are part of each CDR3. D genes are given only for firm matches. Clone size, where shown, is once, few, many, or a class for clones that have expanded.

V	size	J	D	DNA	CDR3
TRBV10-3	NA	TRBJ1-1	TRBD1	TGTGCCATCAGTCAGGGGGCAGCCACTGAAGCTTTCTTT	CAISQGAATEAFF
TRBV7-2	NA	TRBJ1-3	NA	TGTGCCAGCAGCTCTGACCCAGGGGCCACCATATATTTT	CASSSDPGATIYF
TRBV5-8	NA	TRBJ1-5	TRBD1	TGTGCCAGCAGCGGGGGACAGGGGGCGTATGGCAATCAGCCCCAGCATTTT	CASSGGQGAYGNQPQHF
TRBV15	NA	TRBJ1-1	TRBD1	TGTGCCACCAGCAGAGGACAGGGGTCTACTGAAGCTTTCTTT	CATSRGQGSTEAFF
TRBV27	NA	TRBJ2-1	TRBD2	TGTGCCAGCAGTCCACTCCCGGGACTAGCGGGAGGCGTGAATAATGAGCAGTTCTTC	CASSPLPGLAGGVNNEQFF
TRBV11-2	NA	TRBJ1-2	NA	TGTGCCAGCAGCTTGCGGGGCTTTGGCGGCTACACCTTC	CASSLRGFGGYTF
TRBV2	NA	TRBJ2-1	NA	TGTGCCAGCAGTGCCGTTACTAGCCGGTTCTTC	CASSAVTSRFF
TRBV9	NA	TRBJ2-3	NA	TGTGCCAGCAGCGTAGCACCGACTCAGACAGATACGCAGTATTTT	CASSVAPTQTDTQYF
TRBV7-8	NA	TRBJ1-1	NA	TGTGCCAGCAGCTTAAGGAAGGGAGGCACTGAAGCTTTCTTT	CASSLRKGGTEAFF
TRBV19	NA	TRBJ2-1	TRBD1	TGTGCCAGTAGTGGGGACAGGGGCAATGAGCAGTTCTTC	CASSGDRGNEQFF
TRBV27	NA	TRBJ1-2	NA	TGTGCCAGCAGTTCCGGGACACGGGGAGATGGCTACACCTTC	CASSSGTRGDGYTF
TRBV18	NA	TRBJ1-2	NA	TGTGCCAGCTCACCAGCGGGGGCGGGACTCTATGGCTACACCTTC	CASSPAGAGLYGYTF
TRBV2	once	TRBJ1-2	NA	TGTGCCAGCAGTGAGAGGCAGTACTATGGCTACACCTTC	CASSERQYYGYTF
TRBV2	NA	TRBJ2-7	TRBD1	TGTGCCAGCAGTGTACAGGGGTTCGCCGAGCAGTACTTC	CASSVQGFAEQYF
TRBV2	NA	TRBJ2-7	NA	TGTGCCAGCAGTCGAGACAGGCAAACCTACGAGCAGTACTTC	CASSRDRQTYEQYF
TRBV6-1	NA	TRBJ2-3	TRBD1	TGTGCCAGCAGATACAGGGGAGAAAGGACAGATACGCAGTATTTT	CASRYRGERTDTQYF
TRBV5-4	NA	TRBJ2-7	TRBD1	TGTGCCAGCAGCCCGGACAGGAGCTACGAGCAGTACTTC	CASSPDRSYEQYF
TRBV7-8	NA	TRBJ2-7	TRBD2	TGTGCCAGCAGCTTAGGTGAGGCTAGCGGAAGCGAGCAGTACTTC	CASSLGEASGSEQYF